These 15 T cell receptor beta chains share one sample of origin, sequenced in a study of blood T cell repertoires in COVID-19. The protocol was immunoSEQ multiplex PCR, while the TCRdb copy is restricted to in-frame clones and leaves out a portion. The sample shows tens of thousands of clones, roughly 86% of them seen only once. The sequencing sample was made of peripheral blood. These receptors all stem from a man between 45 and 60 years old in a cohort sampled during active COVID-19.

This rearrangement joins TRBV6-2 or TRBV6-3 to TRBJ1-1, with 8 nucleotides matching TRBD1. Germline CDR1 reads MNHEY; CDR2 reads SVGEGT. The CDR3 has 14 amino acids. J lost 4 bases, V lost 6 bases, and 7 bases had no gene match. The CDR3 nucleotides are TGTGCCAGCAGCCACAGGGGGGGGGTCACTGAAGCTTTCTTT. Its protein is CASSHRGGVTEAFF.

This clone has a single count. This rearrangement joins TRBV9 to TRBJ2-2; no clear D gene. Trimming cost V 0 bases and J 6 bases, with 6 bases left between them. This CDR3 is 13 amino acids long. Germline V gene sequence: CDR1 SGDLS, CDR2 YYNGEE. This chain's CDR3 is CASSVGGSGELFF. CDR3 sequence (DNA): TGTGCCAGCAGCGTAGGAGGATCCGGGGAGCTGTTTTTT.

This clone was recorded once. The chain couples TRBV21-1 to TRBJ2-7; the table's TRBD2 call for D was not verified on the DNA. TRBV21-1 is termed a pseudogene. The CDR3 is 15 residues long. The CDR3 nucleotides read TGTGCCAGCAGCAAGGGAGGGATTCCCAGGCACGAGCAGTACGTC. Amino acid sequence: CASSKGGIPRHEQYV.

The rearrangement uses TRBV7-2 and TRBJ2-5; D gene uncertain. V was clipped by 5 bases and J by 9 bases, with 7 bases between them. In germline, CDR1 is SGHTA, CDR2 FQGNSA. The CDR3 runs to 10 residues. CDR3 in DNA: TGTGCCAGCAGCCCCTTAGCCCAGTACTTC. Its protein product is CASSPLAQYF.

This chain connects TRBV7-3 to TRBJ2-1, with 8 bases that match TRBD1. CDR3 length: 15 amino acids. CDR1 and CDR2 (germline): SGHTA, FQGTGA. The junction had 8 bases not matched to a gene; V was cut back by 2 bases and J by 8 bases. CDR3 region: CASSLGDRFIDEQFF. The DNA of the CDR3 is TGTGCCAGCAGCTTAGGGGACAGGTTCATCGATGAGCAGTTCTTC.

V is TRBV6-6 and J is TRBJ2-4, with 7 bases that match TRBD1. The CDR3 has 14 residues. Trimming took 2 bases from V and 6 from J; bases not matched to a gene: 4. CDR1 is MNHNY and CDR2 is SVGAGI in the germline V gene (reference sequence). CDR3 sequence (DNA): TGTGCCAGCAGTTACGGGACAGCCTCAAACATTCAGTACTTC. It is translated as CASSYGTASNIQYF.

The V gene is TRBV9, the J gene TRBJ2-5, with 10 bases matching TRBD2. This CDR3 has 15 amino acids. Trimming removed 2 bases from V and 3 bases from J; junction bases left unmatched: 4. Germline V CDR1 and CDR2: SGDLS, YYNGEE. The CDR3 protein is CASSVDGLAEETQYF. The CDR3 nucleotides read TGTGCCAGCAGCGTTGACGGACTAGCGGAAGAGACCCAGTACTTC. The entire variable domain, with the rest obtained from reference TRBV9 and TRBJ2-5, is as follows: DSGVTQTPKHLITATGQRVTLRCSPRSGDLSVYWYQQSLDQGLQFLIQYYNGEERAKGNILERFSAQQFPDLHSELNLSSLELGDSALYFCASSVDGLAEETQYFGPGTRLLVL.

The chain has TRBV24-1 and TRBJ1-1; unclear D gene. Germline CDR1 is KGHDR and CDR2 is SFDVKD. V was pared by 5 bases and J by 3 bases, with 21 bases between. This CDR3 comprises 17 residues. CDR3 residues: CATSGYQIFWLDTEAFF. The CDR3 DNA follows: TGTGCCACCAGTGGGTATCAGATCTTTTGGCTTGACACTGAAGCTTTCTTT.

In DNA form, the CDR3 reads TGTGCCAGCAGAGGAGTAGGGGGTGCTCTTTTCTTT. As protein: CASRGVGGALFF. V usage is TRBV11-2 and J usage is TRBJ1-1, with a tentative D call TRBD1 (6 bases). Germline V lookup: CDR1 SGHAT, CDR2 FQNNGV. Trimming took 6 bases from V and 13 from J, leaving 18 bases between them. The CDR3 totals 12 residues.

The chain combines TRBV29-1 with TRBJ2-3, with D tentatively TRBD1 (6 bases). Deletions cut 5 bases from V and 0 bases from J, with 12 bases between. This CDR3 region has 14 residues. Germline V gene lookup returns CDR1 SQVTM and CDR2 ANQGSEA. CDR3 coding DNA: TGCAGCGTTCAGGGGACCACTAGCACAGATACGCAGTATTTT. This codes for CSVQGTTSTDTQYF.

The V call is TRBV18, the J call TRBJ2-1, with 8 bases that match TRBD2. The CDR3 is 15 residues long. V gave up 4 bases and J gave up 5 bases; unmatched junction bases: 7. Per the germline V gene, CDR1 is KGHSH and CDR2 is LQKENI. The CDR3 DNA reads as TGTGCCAGCTCACTAACTAGCGGATCTAACAATGAGCAGTTCTTC. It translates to CASSLTSGSNNEQFF.

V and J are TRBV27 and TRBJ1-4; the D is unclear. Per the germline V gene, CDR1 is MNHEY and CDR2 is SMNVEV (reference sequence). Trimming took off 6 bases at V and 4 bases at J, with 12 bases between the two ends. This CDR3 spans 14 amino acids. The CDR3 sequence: CASSWAEGNEKLFF. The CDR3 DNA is TGTGCCAGCAGCTGGGCGGAGGGTAATGAAAAACTGTTTTTT. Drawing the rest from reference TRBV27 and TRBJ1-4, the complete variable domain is EAQVTQNPRYLITVTGKKLTVTCSQNMNHEYMSWYRQDPGLGLRQIYYSMNVEVTDKGDVPEGYKVSRKEKRNFPLILESPSPNQTSLYFCASSWAEGNEKLFFGSGTQLSVL.

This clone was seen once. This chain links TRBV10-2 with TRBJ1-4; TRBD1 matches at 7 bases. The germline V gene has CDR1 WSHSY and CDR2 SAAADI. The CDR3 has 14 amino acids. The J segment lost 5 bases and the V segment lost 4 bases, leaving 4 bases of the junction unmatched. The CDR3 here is CASSGPGQNEKLFF. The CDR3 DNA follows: TGCGCCAGCAGTGGACCGGGACAGAATGAAAAACTGTTTTTT.

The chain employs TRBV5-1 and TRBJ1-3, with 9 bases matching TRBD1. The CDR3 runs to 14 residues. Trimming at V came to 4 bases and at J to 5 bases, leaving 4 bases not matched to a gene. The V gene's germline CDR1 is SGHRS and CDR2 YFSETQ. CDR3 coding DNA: TGCGCCAGCAGCCGCACAGGGGGCAGAAACACCATATATTTT. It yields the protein CASSRTGGRNTIYF.

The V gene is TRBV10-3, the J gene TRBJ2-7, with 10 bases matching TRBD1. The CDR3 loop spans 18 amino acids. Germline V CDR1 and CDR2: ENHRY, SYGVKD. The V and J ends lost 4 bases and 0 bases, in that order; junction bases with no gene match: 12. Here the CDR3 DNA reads TGTGCCATCAGTGGCGGACCGGAGGGACAGGGGAGCTCCTACGAGCAGTACTTC. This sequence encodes CAISGGPEGQGSSYEQYF.